This T cell receptor beta chain was sequenced during a study of blood T cell repertoires in COVID-19. Study in general: PBMCs, B-cell-depleted T cells, or T cells provided the cDNA or gDNA that made up the material.

The CDR3 has 16 residues. Per germline, CDR1 MDHEN and CDR2 SYDVKM. Trimming took off 6 bases at V and 4 bases at J, with 21 bases between the two ends. Clones were read by immunoSEQ multiplex PCR, and TCRdb kept only the in-frame ones, dropping some. The data show approximately 500,000 clones, with 85% to 90% seen just once and about 8% held by the top ten. The sequenced sample was peripheral blood. This chain joins TRBV28 and TRBJ1-2; D uncertain. This receptor was identified in a woman between 45 and 60 years old with COVID-19, enrolled during active disease. CDR3 loop: CASSALVEGAFYGYTF. The CDR3 bases are TGTGCCAGCAGCGCCCTGGTTGAGGGCGCTTTCTATGGCTACACCTTC.